This TCR beta chain was profiled in a study of T cells after yellow fever vaccination. Trimming left V 4 bases short and J 2 bases short, with 12 bases between. CDR1 and CDR2 from the germline V gene are SGHRS and YFSETQ. There are 14 residues in the CDR3. This clonotype occurred a few times. Its antigen remains unknown. UMIs and a universal primer site were added when TCR cDNA was made by 5'RACE template switching. MiXCR, run by TCRdb on the 5' RACE reads, gives a single entry per CDR3 protein. Here the sample spans roughly 330,000 distinct CDR3 sequences, around 6.8% being singletons. Notes on the study in general: Abundant clonotypes (contaminants from the bulk population) could be present in FACS-sorted repertoires. Clones that expanded after primary vaccination mostly reappeared after the booster (96% CD4, around 87% CD8).

V gene TRBV5-1 combines with J gene TRBJ1-2, with D perhaps matching TRBD1 (6 bases). The sequences come from PBMCs, collected about 41 days after the first yellow fever vaccination. The sequence was obtained from a man between 18 and 29 years old who received the YFV17D yellow fever vaccine. CDR3 nucleotide sequence: TGCGCCAGCAGCCCCGGGACACCCAACTATGGCTACACCTTC. It is translated as CASSPGTPNYGYTF.